This TCR beta chain was captured by sequencing in a study of shared clonotypes between healthy human individuals. A remark on this clone: Antigen specificity is unknown.

The study's findings and limits: Rarefaction revealed incomplete sorted-subset sequencing despite large depth. About 5.2% was the fraction of naive CD4 clonotypes found shared across a few donors.

The assay was run at deep level. In the original processing: In the immunoSEQ data, sequences were junction-only and lacked quality scores, so filtering differed. Clones were sequenced by immunoSEQ multiplex PCR, and TCRdb holds only the in-frame ones, with some missing. Clone size and the V and J calls come from that table; the DNA yielded D and trimming. The data contain some 1 million clones, about 70% of them seen just once; the ten biggest clones take up nearly 1.5%. The CDR3 is made up of 16 amino acids. V shed 2 bases and J shed 0 bases, with 11 bases lying between them. Germline assignment: CDR1 SGHRS and CDR2 YFSETQ.

The chain has TRBV5-1 and TRBJ2-2, with D perhaps matching TRBD1 (5 bases). The sequencing sample was made of memory CD4+ T cells sorted from blood. Subset noted: CD45RA-negative fraction. The clonotype originates from a man in his late teens or twenties in good health. The CDR3 is CASSLRTDTNTGELFF. In DNA form, the CDR3 reads TGCGCCAGCAGCTTACGGACGGACACGAACACCGGGGAGCTGTTTTTT.